The clone carrying this T cell receptor beta chain was observed a handful of times. Its target is not known. The data are from a study of T-cell memory formation after mild COVID-19. V was clipped by 8 bases and J by 10 bases; unmatched bases: 17. The CDR3 has 14 residues. Per germline, CDR1 GTSNPN and CDR2 SVGIG (reference sequence). Constant-segment primers served in 5'RACE that generated TCR alpha and TCR beta cDNA libraries bearing sample barcodes and UMIs. TCRdb re-derived calls from the 5' RACE reads in MiXCR, one entry per CDR3 protein. Of roughly 580,000 distinct CDR3 sequences in the sample, approximately 18% were seen once. Study findings and constraints: The main location of contracting CD4+ clones was CM and EM, and that of contracting CD8+ clones was EMRA. Some clones that responded turned up in pre-infection memory, which suggests that cross-reactive memory joined in. Second-wave clones reaching peak frequency on day 37 lacked confirmed SARS-CoV-2 specificity.

This sequence was found in an adult woman who had mild COVID-19 (a few samples of this study predate the infection). Cell type and time point are not known. The V and J genes are TRBV30 and TRBJ2-1; 7 bases map to TRBD2. Sequencing input: PBMCs or a T cell subset sorted from them (not recorded which). The CDR3 region is CAGGKTSPSREQFF. The CDR3 DNA sequence: TGTGCCGGGGGGAAGACTAGCCCAAGTCGGGAGCAGTTCTTC. Based on the CDR3 plus reference TRBV30 and TRBJ2-1, the full variable domain is SQTIHQWPATLVQPVGSPLSLECTVEGTSNPNLYWYRQAAGRGLQLLFYSVGIGQISSEVPQNLSASRPQDRQFILSSKKLLLSDSGFYLCAGGKTSPSREQFFGPGTRLTVL.